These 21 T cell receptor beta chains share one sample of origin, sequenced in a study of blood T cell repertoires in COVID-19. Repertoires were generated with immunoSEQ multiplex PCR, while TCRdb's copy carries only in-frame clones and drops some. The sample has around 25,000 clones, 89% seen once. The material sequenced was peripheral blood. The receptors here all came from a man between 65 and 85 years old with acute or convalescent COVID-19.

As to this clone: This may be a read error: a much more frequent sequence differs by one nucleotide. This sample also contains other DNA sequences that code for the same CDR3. The CDR3 here is CASSYTYEQYF. In DNA, the CDR3 is TGTGCCAGCAGCTACACCTACGAGCAGTACTTC. V is TRBV11-2 and J is TRBJ2-7, with unresolved D. CDR1 is SGHAT and CDR2 is FQNNGV in the germline V gene. The V gene lost 4 bases and the J gene lost 2 bases, with 3 bases spanning the gap. This CDR3 spans 11 amino acids.

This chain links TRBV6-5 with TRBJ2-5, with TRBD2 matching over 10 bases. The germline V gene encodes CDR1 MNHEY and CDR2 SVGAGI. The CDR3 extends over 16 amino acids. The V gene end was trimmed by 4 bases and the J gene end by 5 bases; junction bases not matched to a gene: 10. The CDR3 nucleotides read TGTGCCAGCAGTTCCCCTAGGCTAGCGGGAGACGAGACCCAGTACTTC. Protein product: CASSSPRLAGDETQYF.

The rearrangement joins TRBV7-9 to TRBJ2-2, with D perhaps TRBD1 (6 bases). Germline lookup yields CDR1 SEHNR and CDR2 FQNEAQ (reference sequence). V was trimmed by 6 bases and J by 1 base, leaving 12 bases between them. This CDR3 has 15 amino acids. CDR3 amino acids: CASRFTGQNTGELFF. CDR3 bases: TGTGCCAGCAGGTTTACGGGACAGAACACCGGGGAGCTGTTTTTT.

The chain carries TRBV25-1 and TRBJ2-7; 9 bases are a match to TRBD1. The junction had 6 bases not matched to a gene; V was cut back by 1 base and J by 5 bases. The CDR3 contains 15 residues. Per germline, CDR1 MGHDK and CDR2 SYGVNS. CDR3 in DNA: TGTGCCAGCAGTGAATCCGGGACAGGGTACGACGAGCAGTACTTC. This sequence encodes CASSESGTGYDEQYF.

The CDR3 region is CASSLVEGAVTQYF. DNA for the CDR3: TGCGCCAGCAGCTTGGTAGAGGGGGCCGTGACCCAGTACTTC. The chain combines TRBV5-1 with TRBJ2-5, with 7 bases lining up with TRBD1. The J segment lost 7 bases and the V segment lost 0 bases, leaving 6 bases of the junction unmatched. CDR1 is SGHRS and CDR2 is YFSETQ in the germline V gene. This CDR3 contains 14 residues.

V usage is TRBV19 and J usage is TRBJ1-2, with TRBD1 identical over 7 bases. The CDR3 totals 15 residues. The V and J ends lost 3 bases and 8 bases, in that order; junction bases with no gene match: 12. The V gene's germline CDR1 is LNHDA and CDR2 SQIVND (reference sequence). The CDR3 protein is CASSIGAGGGYGYTF. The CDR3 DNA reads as TGTGCCAGTAGTATTGGGGCGGGAGGGGGCTACGGCTACACCTTC.

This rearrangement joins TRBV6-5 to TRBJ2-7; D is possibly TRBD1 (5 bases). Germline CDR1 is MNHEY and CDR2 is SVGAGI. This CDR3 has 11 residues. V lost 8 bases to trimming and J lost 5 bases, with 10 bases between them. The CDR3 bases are TGTGCCAGCCGCCAGGGCGACGAGCAGTACTTC. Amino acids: CASRQGDEQYF.

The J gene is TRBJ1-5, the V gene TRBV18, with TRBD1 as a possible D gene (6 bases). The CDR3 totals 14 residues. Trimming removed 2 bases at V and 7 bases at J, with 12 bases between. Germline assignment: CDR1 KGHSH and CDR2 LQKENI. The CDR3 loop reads CASSPGGGGQPQHF. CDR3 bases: TGTGCCAGCTCACCAGGGGGCGGAGGACAGCCCCAGCATTTT.

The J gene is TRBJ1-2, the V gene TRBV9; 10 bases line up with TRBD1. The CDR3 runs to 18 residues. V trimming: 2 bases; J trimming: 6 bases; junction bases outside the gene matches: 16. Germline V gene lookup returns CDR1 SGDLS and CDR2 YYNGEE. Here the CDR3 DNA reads TGTGCCAGCAGCGTTCCCGGGACAGGGGCCCGCCACCCCAATGGCTACACCTTC. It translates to CASSVPGTGARHPNGYTF.

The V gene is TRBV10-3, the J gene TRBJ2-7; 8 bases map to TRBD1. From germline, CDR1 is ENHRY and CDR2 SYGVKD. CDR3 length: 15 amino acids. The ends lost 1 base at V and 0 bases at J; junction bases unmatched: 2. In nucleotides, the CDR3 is TGTGCCATCAGTGAGTATGACAGGGGCTCCTACGAGCAGTACTTC. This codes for CAISEYDRGSYEQYF.

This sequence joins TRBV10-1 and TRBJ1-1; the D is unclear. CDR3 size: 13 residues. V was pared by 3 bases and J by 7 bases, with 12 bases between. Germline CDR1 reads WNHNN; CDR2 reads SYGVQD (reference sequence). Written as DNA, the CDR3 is TGCGCCAGCAGTGAATCGGTCCTAGGTGAAGCTTTCTTT. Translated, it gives CASSESVLGEAFF.

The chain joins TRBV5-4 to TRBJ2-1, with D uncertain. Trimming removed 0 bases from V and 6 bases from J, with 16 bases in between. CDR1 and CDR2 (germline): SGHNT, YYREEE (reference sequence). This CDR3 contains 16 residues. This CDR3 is CASSLDSHRFGNEQFF. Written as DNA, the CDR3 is TGTGCCAGCAGCTTGGACAGCCACCGTTTCGGCAATGAGCAGTTCTTC.

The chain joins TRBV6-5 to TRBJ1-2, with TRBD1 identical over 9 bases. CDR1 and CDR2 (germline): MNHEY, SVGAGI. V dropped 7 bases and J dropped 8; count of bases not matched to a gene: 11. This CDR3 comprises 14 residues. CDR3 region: CASTSGQGVRGYTF. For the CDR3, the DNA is TGTGCCAGCACCTCGGGACAGGGTGTGCGGGGCTACACCTTC.

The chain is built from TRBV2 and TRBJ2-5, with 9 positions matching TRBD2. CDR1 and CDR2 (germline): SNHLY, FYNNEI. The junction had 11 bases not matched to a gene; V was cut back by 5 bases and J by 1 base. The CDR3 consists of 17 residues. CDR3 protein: CASSKQARTSAQETQYF. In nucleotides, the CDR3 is TGTGCCAGCAGTAAGCAAGCCCGGACTAGCGCCCAAGAGACCCAGTACTTC.

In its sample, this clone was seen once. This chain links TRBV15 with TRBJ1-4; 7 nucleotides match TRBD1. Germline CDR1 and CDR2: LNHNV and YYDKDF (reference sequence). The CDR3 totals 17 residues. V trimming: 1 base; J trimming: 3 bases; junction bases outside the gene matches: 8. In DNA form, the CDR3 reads TGTGCCACCAGCAGAGGAACAGGGGCAACAGCTAATGAAAAACTGTTTTTT. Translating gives CATSRGTGATANEKLFF.

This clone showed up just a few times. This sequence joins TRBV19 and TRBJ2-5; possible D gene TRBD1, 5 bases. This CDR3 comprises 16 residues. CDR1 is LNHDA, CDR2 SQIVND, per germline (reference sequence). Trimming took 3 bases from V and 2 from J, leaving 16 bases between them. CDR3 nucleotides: TGTGCCAGTAGTATTGCGGCAGGGTATAGGCAAGAGACCCAGTACTTC. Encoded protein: CASSIAAGYRQETQYF. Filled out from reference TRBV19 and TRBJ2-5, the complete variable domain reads DGGITQSPKYLFRKEGQNVTLSCEQNLNHDAMYWYRQDPGQGLRLIYYSQIVNDFQKGDIAEGYSVSREKKESFPLTVTSAQKNPTAFYLCASSIAAGYRQETQYFGPGTRLLVL.

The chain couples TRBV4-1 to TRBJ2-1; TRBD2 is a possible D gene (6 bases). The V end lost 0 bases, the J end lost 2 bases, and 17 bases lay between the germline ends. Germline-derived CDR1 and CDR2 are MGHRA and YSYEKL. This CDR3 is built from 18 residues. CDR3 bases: TGCGCCAGCAGCCAAGATAAGGGTTTTAGCGGTACCTACAATGAGCAGTTCTTC. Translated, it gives CASSQDKGFSGTYNEQFF.

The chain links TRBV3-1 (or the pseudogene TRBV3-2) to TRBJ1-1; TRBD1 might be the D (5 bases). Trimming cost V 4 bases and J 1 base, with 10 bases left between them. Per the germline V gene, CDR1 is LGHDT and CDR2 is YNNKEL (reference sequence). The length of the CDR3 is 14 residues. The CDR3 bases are TGTGCCAGCAGCCCTTCGACAGCGAACACTGAAGCTTTCTTT. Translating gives CASSPSTANTEAFF.

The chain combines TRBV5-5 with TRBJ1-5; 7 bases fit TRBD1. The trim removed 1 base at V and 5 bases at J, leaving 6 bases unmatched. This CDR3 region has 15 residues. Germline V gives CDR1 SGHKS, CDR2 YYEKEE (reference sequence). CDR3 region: CASSLQGTADQPQHF. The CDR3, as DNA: TGTGCCAGCAGCTTGCAAGGGACAGCGGATCAGCCCCAGCATTTT. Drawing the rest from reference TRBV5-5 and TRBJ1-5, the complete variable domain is DAGVTQSPTHLIKTRGQQVTLRCSPISGHKSVSWYQQVLGQGPQFIFQYYEKEERGRGNFPDRFSARQFPNYSSELNVNALLLGDSALYLCASSLQGTADQPQHFGDGTRLSIL.

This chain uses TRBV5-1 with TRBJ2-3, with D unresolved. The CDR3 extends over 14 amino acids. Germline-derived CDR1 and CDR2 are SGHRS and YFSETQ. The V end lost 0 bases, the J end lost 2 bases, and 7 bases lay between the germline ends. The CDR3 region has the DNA TGCGCCAGCAGCTTGGCCTCCCCCACAGATACGCAGTATTTT. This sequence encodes CASSLASPTDTQYF.

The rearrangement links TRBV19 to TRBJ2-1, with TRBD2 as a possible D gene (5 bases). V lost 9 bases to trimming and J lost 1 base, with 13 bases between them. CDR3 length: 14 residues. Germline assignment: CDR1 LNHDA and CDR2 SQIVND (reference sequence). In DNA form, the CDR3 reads TGTGCCAGCTTAAGAGGGTCATCCTACAATGAGCAGTTCTTC. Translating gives CASLRGSSYNEQFF.